The sequence of this T cell receptor (beta chain) was determined in a study of T cell responses to AZD1222 COVID-19 vaccine. Study results and limitations: Increased Spike-specific TCR breadth and depth were observed after two AZD1222 doses. Among the donors, most were white British and more were female, and clonal diversity was possibly underestimated. Spike-wide vaccine-associated CD4 TCRs dominated at 160-218 and 743-854.

Notes on this clone: Its target is not known.

This CDR3 spans 17 amino acids. V was clipped by 0 bases and J by 0 bases, with 10 bases between them. The germline CDR1 and CDR2 sequences are SGHKS and YYEKEE (reference sequence). Only in-frame clones appear in the TCRdb table, and some are missing; sequencing was by immunoSEQ multiplex PCR. The profile covers approximately 130,000 clones, with around 89% appearing a single time and roughly 10% taken by the ten largest. The sequencing used peripheral blood, collected on day 0 of MenACWY control vaccination. This clonotype originated in an adult in good health. The J gene is TRBJ2-6, the V gene TRBV5-5; D is uncertain. CDR3 in amino acids: CASSLVPGPSGANVLTF. The CDR3 DNA follows: TGTGCCAGCAGCTTGGTGCCAGGCCCCTCTGGGGCCAACGTCCTGACTTTC. Variable domain in full (rest from reference TRBV5-5 and TRBJ2-6): DAGVTQSPTHLIKTRGQQVTLRCSPISGHKSVSWYQQVLGQGPQFIFQYYEKEERGRGNFPDRFSARQFPNYSSELNVNALLLGDSALYLCASSLVPGPSGANVLTFGAGSRLTVL.